Shown below are 24 T cell receptor beta chains from a single sample sequenced in a study of blood T cell repertoires in COVID-19. Measured with immunoSEQ multiplex PCR; TCRdb has only the in-frame clones, and not every one. The sample lists a few hundred thousand clones, roughly 90% seen once, with approximately 4.8% in the top ten. Material: PBMCs or T cells enriched from blood (not recorded which). The receptors come from a woman aged 25 to 39 who had been exposed to COVID-19.

The rearrangement joins TRBV21-1 to TRBJ2-1; the D call of TRBD2 is as the table states it, not checked on the DNA. TRBV21-1 is a pseudogene. There are 11 residues in the CDR3. This chain's CDR3 is CASSKQLMEFF. In DNA form, the CDR3 reads TGTGCCAGCAGCAAGCAACTTATGGAGTTCTTC.

The chain employs TRBV19 and TRBJ1-3, with no clear D. Germline V gives CDR1 LNHDA, CDR2 SQIVND (reference sequence). The V and J ends lost 7 bases and 4 bases respectively, with 14 bases between them. The CDR3 is 14 amino acids. The chain's CDR3 is CASTLGLEGNTIYF. DNA of the CDR3: TGTGCCAGTACCCTAGGCCTGGAAGGAAACACCATATATTTT.

This rearrangement joins TRBV28 to TRBJ2-6; D is perhaps TRBD2 (5 bases). V was shortened by 6 bases and J by 1 base, with 16 bases between the two germline ends. The V gene's germline CDR1 is MDHEN and CDR2 SYDVKM. The CDR3 is 17 residues long. DNA of the CDR3: TGTGCCAGCAGCAGACCCCGAGGCGGGTCTGGGGCCAACGTCCTGACTTTC. The encoded protein is CASSRPRGGSGANVLTF.

The V call is TRBV30, the J call TRBJ1-1; 9 bases fit TRBD1. CDR3 length: 17 residues. With 3 bases clipped from V and 1 base from J, the junction kept 12 bases outside the gene matches. Germline values: CDR1 GTSNPN, CDR2 SVGIG (reference sequence). CDR3 sequence: CAWRIRDREFGNTEAFF. Written as DNA, the CDR3 is TGTGCCTGGAGGATCCGGGACAGGGAGTTCGGGAACACTGAAGCTTTCTTT.

V is TRBV7-9 and J is TRBJ2-3; 7 positions match TRBD2. The CDR3 loop spans 12 amino acids. CDR1 is SEHNR, CDR2 FQNEAQ, per germline (reference sequence). The V segment lost 11 bases and the J segment 0 bases; nucleotides outside the gene matches: 2. CDR3 sequence reads: CAGGVSTDTQYF. Here the CDR3 DNA reads TGTGCCGGGGGGGTAAGCACAGATACGCAGTATTTT.

This sequence joins TRBV9 and TRBJ2-3, with TRBD1 matching 7 bases. The CDR3 extends over 14 amino acids. Trimming took 3 bases from V and 6 from J; bases not matched to a gene: 7. Germline-derived CDR1 and CDR2 are SGDLS and YYNGEE. Here the CDR3 DNA reads TGTGCCAGCAGCGCGAAAGGACAGGCGGATACGCAGTATTTT. Amino acid sequence: CASSAKGQADTQYF. Together with reference TRBV9 and TRBJ2-3, the CDR3 gives the full variable domain: DSGVTQTPKHLITATGQRVTLRCSPRSGDLSVYWYQQSLDQGLQFLIQYYNGEERAKGNILERFSAQQFPDLHSELNLSSLELGDSALYFCASSAKGQADTQYFGPGTRLTVL.

The chain uses TRBV2 and TRBJ1-1, with D possibly matching TRBD1 (5 bases). CDR1 is SNHLY, CDR2 FYNNEI, per germline. Trimming stripped 8 bases from V and 1 base from J, with 8 bases between. The CDR3 consists of 12 residues. CDR3 in amino acids: CASEGQNTEAFF. Written as DNA, the CDR3 is TGTGCCAGCGAAGGACAGAACACTGAAGCTTTCTTT.

V is TRBV9 and J is TRBJ1-6; D remains ambiguous. Germline V lookup: CDR1 SGDLS, CDR2 YYNGEE. This CDR3 has 16 amino acids. With 0 bases removed from V and 9 bases from J, the gap between germline ends came to 16 bases. DNA of the CDR3: TGTGCCAGCAGCGTAGACAGCCCTACCACCGGTTCACCCCTCCACTTT. It is translated as CASSVDSPTTGSPLHF.

The chain uses TRBV3-1 (or the pseudogene TRBV3-2) and TRBJ1-1; D gene unclear. The germline gives CDR1 LGHDT, CDR2 YNNKEL (reference sequence). The CDR3 totals 14 residues. The V end lost 3 bases, the J end lost 1 base, and 9 bases lay between the germline ends. The CDR3 nucleotides are TGTGCCAGCAGCCACGGGAGCAAGAACACTGAAGCTTTCTTT. It is translated as CASSHGSKNTEAFF.

V usage is TRBV2 and J usage is TRBJ1-1, with a possible D match to TRBD1 (5 bases). Germline V gene lookup returns CDR1 SNHLY and CDR2 FYNNEI. Deletions cut 0 bases from V and 7 bases from J, with 12 bases between. The CDR3 spans 14 residues. The CDR3 DNA is TGTGCCAGCAGTGAAGCGCCCAGGGAAGGTGAAGCTTTCTTT. The encoded protein is CASSEAPREGEAFF.

The rearrangement uses TRBV4-1 and TRBJ2-7; D remains unclear. Between the trimmed V and J ends, which lost 0 bases and 1 base, there was a span of 10 bases. This CDR3 has 15 amino acids. In germline, CDR1 is MGHRA, CDR2 YSYEKL. The CDR3 DNA reads as TGCGCCAGCAGCCAAGATGACGCGGATTCCTACGAGCAGTACTTC. Translated: CASSQDDADSYEQYF.

This clone was seen only a few times. J is TRBJ1-4 and V is TRBV19, with D tentatively TRBD1 (5 bases). This CDR3 comprises 14 residues. Trimming shortened V by 4 bases and J by 6 bases, and 12 bases separated the two germline ends. Germline CDR1 reads LNHDA; CDR2 reads SQIVND (reference sequence). In nucleotides, the CDR3 is TGTGCCAGTAGTAGGGGACTTGGTGATGAAAAACTGTTTTTT. This translates into CASSRGLGDEKLFF.

The chain combines TRBV12-5 with TRBJ2-7; possibly TRBD1 for D (5 bases). The CDR3 sequence is 14 residues long. V was clipped by 3 bases and J by 4 bases, with 13 bases between them. Germline lookup yields CDR1 LGHNT and CDR2 FRNRAP. The CDR3 DNA reads as TGTGCTAGTGGTTTAGGGCAGGGCCGGTACGAGCAGTACTTC. It is translated as CASGLGQGRYEQYF.

J is TRBJ1-1 and V is TRBV7-3; D call uncertain. Germline lookup yields CDR1 SGHTA and CDR2 FQGTGA. Deletions cut 5 bases from V and 3 bases from J, with 13 bases between. The CDR3 covers 14 residues. The CDR3 DNA is TGTGCCAGCAGCACCCACCTGGGCGACACTGAAGCTTTCTTT. Translated, it gives CASSTHLGDTEAFF.

V usage is TRBV10-3 and J usage is TRBJ1-1; D is undetermined. Trimming cost V 8 bases and J 7 bases, with 11 bases left between them. This CDR3 has 11 residues. CDR1 is ENHRY and CDR2 is SYGVKD in the germline V gene. This chain's CDR3 is CAIGSANEAFF. CDR3 bases: TGTGCCATCGGGAGTGCGAATGAAGCTTTCTTT.

This chain links TRBV19 with TRBJ2-1; D perhaps matches TRBD2 (5 bases). The germline V gene encodes CDR1 LNHDA and CDR2 SQIVND (reference sequence). V shed 5 bases and J shed 3 bases, with 17 bases lying between them. The length of the CDR3 is 16 residues. In DNA, the CDR3 is TGTGCCAGTAGTGCATGGCCCTACGGGGTCTACAATGAGCAGTTCTTC. It codes for CASSAWPYGVYNEQFF. The full variable domain, its missing parts supplied by reference TRBV19 and TRBJ2-1, is DGGITQSPKYLFRKEGQNVTLSCEQNLNHDAMYWYRQDPGQGLRLIYYSQIVNDFQKGDIAEGYSVSREKKESFPLTVTSAQKNPTAFYLCASSAWPYGVYNEQFFGPGTRLTVL.

Concerning this clone itself: The sample has other DNA sequences that encode this CDR3 too. The rearrangement uses TRBV3-1 (or the pseudogene TRBV3-2) and TRBJ1-2; weak D call: TRBD1 (5 bases). Looked up from germline, CDR1 is LGHDT and CDR2 is YNNKEL (reference sequence). V was shortened by 4 bases and J by 4 bases, with 10 bases between the two germline ends. CDR3 size: 13 residues. The CDR3 DNA reads as TGTGCCAGCAGCCCCCCCGGGGGCTATGGCTACACCTTC. It specifies CASSPPGGYGYTF.

The V gene is TRBV2, the J gene TRBJ1-5, with D possibly TRBD1 on 6 matching bases. This CDR3 is 17 amino acids long. Looked up from germline, CDR1 is SNHLY and CDR2 is FYNNEI. V lost 1 base and J lost 2, with 15 bases in between. CDR3 amino acids: CASSEGRGAHGNQPQHF. As DNA, the CDR3 is TGTGCCAGCAGTGAAGGGCGGGGGGCGCATGGCAATCAGCCCCAGCATTTT. Full variable domain (outside the CDR3, taken from reference TRBV2 and TRBJ1-5): EPEVTQTPSHQVTQMGQEVILRCVPISNHLYFYWYRQILGQKVEFLVSFYNNEISEKSEIFDDQFSVERPDGSNFTLKIRSTKLEDSAMYFCASSEGRGAHGNQPQHFGDGTRLSIL.

This chain uses TRBV6-2 or TRBV6-3 with TRBJ1-1, with D possibly TRBD1 on 6 matching bases. V was cut by 7 bases and J by 10 bases, with 19 bases left in between. Germline CDR1 and CDR2: MNHEY and SVGEGT. The CDR3 loop spans 13 amino acids. The CDR3 sequence is CASIPGDSPTAFF. CDR3 bases: TGTGCCAGCATCCCAGGGGACTCCCCTACAGCTTTCTTT.

The CDR3 spells CASSPGQGTRDTQYF. Written as DNA, the CDR3 is TGTGCCAGCAGTCCGGGACAGGGAACGAGAGATACGCAGTATTTT. The V and J genes are TRBV2 and TRBJ2-3; 9 nucleotides match TRBD1. The CDR3 extends over 15 amino acids. With 5 bases clipped from V and 5 bases from J, the junction kept 8 bases outside the gene matches. Germline CDR1 is SNHLY and CDR2 is FYNNEI.

This clone appeared once. V and J are TRBV19 and TRBJ2-1; perhaps TRBD2 as D (6 bases). Germline CDR1 reads LNHDA; CDR2 reads SQIVND (reference sequence). The CDR3 runs to 14 residues. V was cut by 1 base and J by 8 bases, with 12 bases left in between. The CDR3 loop reads CASSIGGGRYEQFF. The CDR3 DNA reads as TGTGCCAGTAGTATAGGCGGAGGGAGGTATGAGCAGTTCTTC.

J is TRBJ1-3 and V is TRBV15; 12 bases align to TRBD1. Germline assignment: CDR1 LNHNV and CDR2 YYDKDF (reference sequence). Germline trimming cut 1 base from V and 2 bases from J; bases unmatched to any gene: 15. CDR3 length equals 21 residues. CDR3 protein: CATSRGEAGQGAPAAGNTIYF. The CDR3 DNA is TGTGCCACCAGCAGAGGGGAAGCGGGACAGGGGGCTCCGGCAGCTGGAAACACCATATATTTT.

This clone was seen once. The rearrangement joins TRBV14 to TRBJ2-1, with TRBD1 matching over 10 bases. Germline CDR1 and CDR2: SGHDN and FVKESK. The CDR3 is 16 residues long. J gave up 4 bases and V 4 bases, and 7 bases lay outside the gene matches. CDR3 nucleotides: TGTGCCAGCAGCCTATCCGGGACAGGGGTATACAATGAGCAGTTCTTC. Residues: CASSLSGTGVYNEQFF. Full variable domain (rest looked up from reference TRBV14 and TRBJ2-1): EAGVTQFPSHSVIEKGQTVTLRCDPISGHDNLYWYRRVMGKEIKFLLHFVKESKQDESGMPNNRFLAERTGGTYSTLKVQPAELEDSGVYFCASSLSGTGVYNEQFFGPGTRLTVL.

This clone was picked up one time. V is TRBV9 and J is TRBJ2-2; a weak D match, TRBD1 (5 bases). The CDR3 sequence is 15 residues long. Deletions cut 0 bases from V and 3 bases from J, with 9 bases between. The germline CDR1 and CDR2 sequences are SGDLS and YYNGEE. Written as DNA, the CDR3 is TGTGCCAGCAGCGTAGCCGACAGATACACCGGGGAGCTGTTTTTT. It is translated as CASSVADRYTGELFF.